This TCR beta chain was sequenced for a study of PD-1 blockade in classical Hodgkin lymphoma. Study results and caveats: Lower baseline TCR diversity marked trial partial responders and progressors. Before treatment, TCR diversity in newly diagnosed patients was reportedly lower than in healthy donors. No one has yet defined what causes the repertoire differences, which may be disease activity or prior therapy.

Trimming shortened V by 7 bases and J by 3 bases, and 20 bases separated the two germline ends. From germline, CDR1 is SGHVS and CDR2 FQNEAQ. This CDR3 comprises 16 residues. In the case of this clone: Its antigen is as yet unknown.

The patients all showed relapse after autologous stem cell transplantation, while their brentuximab vedotin exposure varied. This table comes from immunoSEQ multiplex PCR, and its TCRdb copy is limited to in-frame clones, with some not included. The table has more than 140,000 clones, about 81% seen once. The clonotype comes from a human donor with classical Hodgkin lymphoma. The specimen was peripheral blood mononuclear cells (PBMCs), collected before the second cycle of nivolumab. The rearrangement joins TRBV7-8 to TRBJ2-3; the D gene could be TRBD1 or TRBD2 (5 bases each). DNA for the CDR3: TGTGCCAGCATCGACGGGGACCAGACCTTTACAGATACGCAGTATTTT. Encoded protein: CASIDGDQTFTDTQYF.